This T cell receptor (beta chain) comes out of a study of blood T cell repertoires in COVID-19. TCRdb keeps only in-frame clones here, not all; method: immunoSEQ multiplex PCR. The sample carries around 200,000 clones, around 84% recorded once. The CDR3 sequence is 15 residues long. Trimming took 0 bases from V and 3 from J, leaving 10 bases between them. Germline values: CDR1 SGDLS, CDR2 YYNGEE. The J gene is TRBJ2-1, the V gene TRBV9; D possibly corresponds to TRBD1 (5 bases). This clonotype was sampled from a woman older than 75 with active or convalescent COVID-19. Sequencing was done on a sample of peripheral blood. The CDR3 bases are TGTGCCAGCAGCGTAGAAGGGGCTCACTACAATGAGCAGTTCTTC. It yields the protein CASSVEGAHYNEQFF.